These 10 T cell receptor beta chains share one sample of origin, sequenced in a study of cytomegalovirus exposure and HLA in healthy donors. The PCR contained 60 Vbeta and 13 Jbeta primers. The protocol was immunoSEQ multiplex PCR, while the TCRdb copy is restricted to in-frame clones and leaves out a portion. The table includes around 80,000 clones, about 80% detected once. Sequencing was performed on PBMCs. The source of these receptors is a female donor in good health and CMV-seronegative.

V usage is TRBV30 and J usage is TRBJ1-5; 7 bases line up with TRBD1. The CDR3 has 15 amino acids. Per germline, CDR1 GTSNPN and CDR2 SVGIG (reference sequence). V lost 0 bases, J lost 9 bases, and 11 bases stayed unmatched. This CDR3 reads CAWSVRTGHNAPQHF. In DNA, the CDR3 is TGTGCCTGGAGTGTCCGGACAGGTCATAATGCGCCCCAGCATTTT.

V usage is TRBV11-1 and J usage is TRBJ2-2, with TRBD2 matching 15 bases. The V gene's germline CDR1 is SGHAT and CDR2 FQDESV (reference sequence). The V and J ends lost 5 bases and 9 bases, in that order; junction bases with no gene match: 7. The length of the CDR3 is 16 residues. The CDR3 DNA reads as TGTGCCAGCAGCCCAGGACTAGCGGGAGGGCCCAGGGAGCTGTTTTTT. Encoded protein: CASSPGLAGGPRELFF.

This clone has a single count. The chain carries TRBV4-1 and TRBJ1-5; perhaps TRBD1 as D (6 bases). The CDR3 spans 17 residues. Germline CDR1 reads MGHRA; CDR2 reads YSYEKL. With 1 base removed from V and 4 bases from J, the gap between germline ends came to 17 bases. The CDR3 loop reads CASSQGLGANINQPQHF. The CDR3 DNA reads as TGCGCCAGCAGCCAAGGGTTGGGGGCGAATATAAATCAGCCCCAGCATTTT.

This chain's CDR3 is CASRDDSRYGYTF. The CDR3, as DNA: TGTGCCAGCAGGGATGACAGTCGCTATGGCTACACCTTC. V gene TRBV2 combines with J gene TRBJ1-2, with D tentatively TRBD1 (5 bases). This CDR3 comprises 13 residues. Per the germline V gene, CDR1 is SNHLY and CDR2 is FYNNEI. Trimming took off 6 bases at V and 4 bases at J, with 12 bases between the two ends.

The gene calls are TRBV6-1 and TRBJ1-2; D possibly corresponds to TRBD1 (5 bases). Per germline, CDR1 MNHNS and CDR2 SASEGT. V lost 5 bases and J lost 7, with 20 bases in between. The CDR3 loop spans 15 amino acids. As DNA, the CDR3 is TGTGCCAGCAGTCTTCAGGGTAGGGTCGGTCGTGGCTACACCTTC. Its translation: CASSLQGRVGRGYTF.

V is TRBV4-2 and J is TRBJ2-7; 8 bases are a match to TRBD1. This CDR3 has 15 amino acids. Germline CDR1 is LGHNA and CDR2 is YNFKEQ. The J segment lost 7 bases and the V segment lost 1 base, leaving 9 bases of the junction unmatched. For the CDR3, the DNA is TGTGCCAGCAGCCAAGTTCTCGGACAGGGAAGGGAGCAGTACTTC. Amino acid sequence: CASSQVLGQGREQYF.

This sequence joins TRBV11-2 and TRBJ1-1, with a weak D call TRBD1 (6 bases). The CDR3 is made up of 15 amino acids. V dropped 2 bases and J dropped 1 base, with 11 bases sitting between them. CDR1 SGHAT and CDR2 FQNNGV come from the germline V gene. The CDR3 nucleotides are TGTGCCAGCAGCTTAATCCGGGGACAGAACACTGAAGCTTTCTTT. Its translation is CASSLIRGQNTEAFF.

This clone was seen a single time. V and J are TRBV30 and TRBJ2-2; D perhaps matches TRBD2 (5 bases). Germline V lookup: CDR1 GTSNPN, CDR2 SVGIG (reference sequence). Trimming left V 4 bases short and J 9 bases short, with 15 bases between. The CDR3 is made up of 13 amino acids. This CDR3 is CAWNLDSPRELFF. The CDR3 coding sequence is TGTGCCTGGAACTTGGACTCCCCCCGGGAGCTGTTTTTT.

This clone showed up just once. The rearrangement links TRBV5-6 to TRBJ2-7; the match to TRBD1 covers 10 bases. Germline trimming cut 3 bases from V and 0 bases from J; bases unmatched to any gene: 15. This CDR3 has 19 amino acids. Germline V CDR1 and CDR2: SGHDT, YYEEEE. CDR3 amino acids: CASSSPPGQGKGSSYEQYF. In nucleotides, the CDR3 is TGTGCCAGCAGCTCGCCCCCGGGACAGGGGAAGGGCAGCTCCTACGAGCAGTACTTC. Full variable domain (outside the CDR3, taken from reference TRBV5-6 and TRBJ2-7): DAGVTQSPTHLIKTRGQQVTLRCSPKSGHDTVSWYQQALGQGPQFIFQYYEEEERQRGNFPDRFSGHQFPNYSSELNVNALLLGDSALYLCASSSPPGQGKGSSYEQYFGPGTRLTVT.

This clone came up once. The chain carries TRBV15 and TRBJ2-5, with D tentatively TRBD1 (5 bases). Per germline, CDR1 LNHNV and CDR2 YYDKDF (reference sequence). The V end lost 1 base, the J end lost 1 base, and 7 bases lay between the germline ends. The CDR3 extends over 14 amino acids. The DNA of the CDR3 is TGTGCCACCAGCAGAGGACAGATCCAAGAGACCCAGTACTTC. Encoded protein: CATSRGQIQETQYF.